This T cell receptor (beta chain) was identified during a study of blood T cells in healthy people across ages. Findings of the study overall: Per-million-T-cell TCR beta diversity fell roughly linearly with age.

Using a J-beta primer mix together with a sample-barcoded 5' primer, a second PCR was run for about 6 to 12 cycles. One entry per CDR3 protein results from TCRdb running MiXCR on the 5' RACE reads. Of around 870,000 distinct CDR3 sequences in the sample, less than 35% were seen once. Samples each yielded at least 6 micrograms of total RNA. Notes on this clonotype: Its target is not known.

The germline CDR1 and CDR2 sequences are DFQATT and SNEGSKA (reference sequence). The CDR3 has 16 amino acids. Between the trimmed V and J ends, which lost 6 bases and 9 bases, there was a span of 27 bases. The V gene is TRBV20-1, the J gene TRBJ2-1; a possible D gene is TRBD1 (8 bases). This clonotype was sampled from an elderly woman in good health. The sample comprised blood. CDR3 sequence: CSAPYRGGWSSTEQFF. The CDR3 DNA is TGCAGTGCGCCTTACAGGGGGGGGTGGAGTTCTACTGAGCAGTTCTTC.